Below are 24 T cell receptor beta chains sequenced from a single sample in a study of blood T cells in healthy people across ages. Sample-barcoded 5' priming and a J-beta primer mix drove a second PCR of about 7 to 12 cycles. TCRdb reprocessed the 5' RACE reads with MiXCR, giving one entry per CDR3 protein. The sample carries 730,000 or so distinct CDR3 sequences, roughly 45% recorded once. Input material: blood. The receptor set was obtained from a woman aged 60-75 years in good health.

The chain uses TRBV12-3 or TRBV12-4 and TRBJ2-1, with D tentatively TRBD1 (6 bases). Trimming removed 4 bases from V and 7 bases from J, with 20 bases in between. CDR3 length: 16 amino acids. The CDR3 is CASSSSGVLDMNEQFF. CDR3 in DNA: TGTGCCAGCAGTTCATCAGGGGTGCTGGATATGAATGAGCAGTTCTTC.

V and J are TRBV20-1 and TRBJ2-1, with D uncertain. The ends were cut back, 0 bases at V and 5 bases at J, with 8 bases in the middle. CDR1 DFQATT and CDR2 SNEGSKA come from the germline V gene (reference sequence). This CDR3 has 13 amino acids. This CDR3 reads CSAREGQNNEQFF. The CDR3 nucleotides read TGCAGTGCTAGAGAAGGGCAAAACAATGAGCAGTTCTTC.

The chain has TRBV29-1 and TRBJ2-1; a possible D gene is TRBD1 (6 bases). Near its end, the DNA agrees better with TRBJ2-7, so the J call may be wrong. The CDR3 runs to 11 residues. Germline V gives CDR1 SQVTM, CDR2 ANQGSEA. The CDR3 sequence is CSVNRVNEQYF. In DNA form, the CDR3 reads TGCAGCGTAAACAGGGTCAATGAGCAGTACTTC.

This clonotype was detected only a few times. The rearrangement uses TRBV7-3 and TRBJ2-4, with unresolved D. The germline gives CDR1 SGHTA, CDR2 FQGTGA. The CDR3 extends over 11 amino acids. The V end lost 5 bases, the J end lost 15 bases, and 14 bases lay between the germline ends. This chain's CDR3 is CASSLGPIRYF. The CDR3 nucleotides read TGTGCCAGCAGCCTTGGGCCAATCAGGTACTTC. Full variable domain (outside the CDR3, taken from reference TRBV7-3 and TRBJ2-4): GAGVSQTPSNKVTEKGKYVELRCDPISGHTALYWYRQSLGQGPEFLIYFQGTGAADDSGLPNDRFFAVRPEGSVSTLKIQRTERGDSAVYLCASSLGPIRYFGAGTRLSVL.

The chain links TRBV4-3 to TRBJ2-1, with 7 bases matching TRBD1. V lost 10 bases and J lost 6; bases outside the gene matches: 15. Germline-derived CDR1 and CDR2 are LGHNA and YSLEER. The CDR3 is made up of 15 amino acids. The CDR3 DNA sequence: TGCGCCACTAAGACGTACAGGGGCAAGCTCAATGAGCAGTTCTTC. Translation gives CATKTYRGKLNEQFF.

This clonotype was observed a handful of times. The V gene is TRBV20-1, the J gene TRBJ2-7, with D maybe TRBD2 (5 bases). Germline lookup yields CDR1 DFQATT and CDR2 SNEGSKA (reference sequence). Trimming shortened V by 1 base and J by 3 bases, and 7 bases separated the two germline ends. This CDR3 has 12 residues. The CDR3 nucleotides are TGCAGTGCTAGAGTCCGGGACTACGAGCAGTACTTC. Translated, it gives CSARVRDYEQYF.

The rearrangement uses TRBV5-1 and TRBJ1-4; a weak D match, TRBD1 (6 bases). Germline lookup yields CDR1 SGHRS and CDR2 YFSETQ. The CDR3 covers 14 residues. V was cut by 4 bases and J by 5 bases, with 12 bases left in between. The CDR3 nucleotides are TGCGCCAGCAGCGCTCGGACAGAGAATGAAAAACTGTTTTTT. This translates into CASSARTENEKLFF.

The J gene is TRBJ2-3, the V gene TRBV6-6; the match to TRBD1 covers 7 bases. This CDR3 contains 13 residues. V shed 11 bases, J shed 0 bases, and the junction held 5 bases outside the gene matches. CDR1 MNHNY and CDR2 SVGAGI come from the germline V gene (reference sequence). The CDR3 region has the DNA TGTGCCGGCCGGGACAGCAGCACAGATACGCAGTATTTT. It codes for CAGRDSSTDTQYF.

In this sample, this clonotype turned up a few times. The chain is built from TRBV2 and TRBJ2-7; either TRBD1 or TRBD2 may fit D (5 bases each). CDR3 size: 15 residues. V was trimmed by 6 bases and J by 5 bases, leaving 20 bases between them. Germline-derived CDR1 and CDR2 are SNHLY and FYNNEI. CDR3 sequence (DNA): TGTGCCAGCAGCGTTTCCCGGGACCGATACGACGAGCAGTACTTC. Residues: CASSVSRDRYDEQYF.

This clonotype occurred a few times. The chain links TRBV2 to TRBJ1-2; unclear D gene. CDR1 SNHLY and CDR2 FYNNEI come from the germline V gene. Trimming took off 2 bases at V and 0 bases at J, with 1 base between the two ends. The CDR3 runs to 12 residues. The CDR3 DNA is TGTGCCAGCAGTGAAACTAACTATGGCTACACCTTC. Translating gives CASSETNYGYTF.

This clonotype was detected only a few times. CDR3 DNA: TGTGCCAGCAGCTTCTCGAGTATTGGGACCCAGTACTTC. This gives the protein CASSFSSIGTQYF. The gene calls are TRBV7-3 and TRBJ2-5; the D is unclear. CDR1 is SGHTA and CDR2 is FQGTGA in the germline V gene. CDR3 size: 13 residues. V was clipped by 3 bases and J by 7 bases, with 12 bases between them.

The chain combines TRBV29-1 with TRBJ1-2; no clear D. The CDR3 has 14 amino acids. The V end lost 2 bases, the J end lost 0 bases, and 10 bases lay between the germline ends. Germline CDR1 SQVTM, CDR2 ANQGSEA. CDR3 protein: CSVESDGANYGYTF. CDR3 coding DNA: TGCAGCGTTGAAAGCGACGGGGCTAACTATGGCTACACCTTC. Supplemented by reference TRBV29-1 and TRBJ1-2, the full variable domain reads SAVISQKPSRDICQRGTSLTIQCQVDSQVTMMFWYRQQPGQSLTLIATANQGSEATYESGFVIDKFPISRPNLTFSTLTVSNMSPEDSSIYLCSVESDGANYGYTFGSGTRLTVV.

The chain employs TRBV20-1 and TRBJ1-2; TRBD1 matches 7 bases. With 0 bases clipped from V and 8 bases from J, the junction kept 12 bases outside the gene matches. The CDR3 is 15 residues long. CDR1 and CDR2 from the germline V gene are DFQATT and SNEGSKA (reference sequence). DNA of the CDR3: TGCAGTGCTAGAGAACCTCTTGGGACAGACAGCGGCTACACCTTC. Protein: CSAREPLGTDSGYTF.

This clonotype showed up just a few times. V gene TRBV2 combines with J gene TRBJ2-1; D call uncertain. Trimming cost V 4 bases and J 7 bases, with 11 bases left between them. The CDR3 extends over 13 amino acids. CDR1 SNHLY and CDR2 FYNNEI come from the germline V gene. The CDR3: CASSGRGENEQFF. The CDR3 region has the DNA TGTGCCAGCAGTGGGCGCGGAGAAAATGAGCAGTTCTTC.

This clonotype was counted a few times. J is TRBJ2-7 and V is TRBV7-2, with TRBD2 matching over 11 bases. The DNA end is a closer match to TRBJ2-5, so the J assignment may be wrong. Germline loops: CDR1 SGHTA, CDR2 FQGNSA. The CDR3 length is 15 residues. The CDR3 region is CASSFPTSGAETQYF. DNA for the CDR3: TGTGCCAGCAGCTTCCCGACTAGCGGGGCCGAGACCCAGTACTTC.

The chain employs TRBV5-1 and TRBJ2-3, with D possibly being TRBD2 (6 bases). Germline V gene lookup returns CDR1 SGHRS and CDR2 YFSETQ. This CDR3 is built from 15 residues. V lost 5 bases, J lost 2 bases, and 15 bases lay in between. This CDR3 is CASSFTGGTTDTQYF. CDR3 coding DNA: TGCGCCAGCAGTTTCACTGGGGGGACCACAGATACGCAGTATTTT.

The sample holds a few counts of this clonotype. This chain uses TRBV7-3 with TRBJ2-1, with D perhaps matching TRBD1 (6 bases). The germline V gene has CDR1 SGHTA and CDR2 FQGTGA. The CDR3 runs 13 residues. V dropped 2 bases and J dropped 7 bases, with 9 bases sitting between them. The CDR3: CASSLRQGNEQFF. CDR3 DNA sequence: TGTGCCAGCAGCTTACGGCAGGGGAATGAGCAGTTCTTC.

The chain carries TRBV7-2 and TRBJ2-1, with 9 bases lining up with TRBD2. This CDR3 has 16 amino acids. J lost 9 bases, V lost 2 bases, and 11 bases had no gene match. The germline CDR1 and CDR2 sequences are SGHTA and FQGNSA. The CDR3 loop reads CASSLNPSGVVSEQFF. The CDR3, as DNA: TGTGCCAGCAGCTTAAATCCTAGCGGGGTGGTCAGTGAGCAGTTCTTC.

The table lists this clonotype with many counts. A read error may account for a junction end that differs from germline. V gene TRBV5-1 combines with J gene TRBJ2-5; D is ambiguous. The CDR3 is 13 amino acids. CDR1 is SGHRS and CDR2 is YFSETQ in the germline V gene. The DNA of the CDR3 is TGTGCCAGCAGCCTACGGACCCAAGAGACCCAGTACTTC. Translating gives CASSLRTQETQYF.

V is TRBV7-9 and J is TRBJ1-4; TRBD1 might be the D (6 bases). The V and J ends lost 2 bases and 8 bases respectively, with 15 bases between them. The CDR3 is made up of 15 amino acids. Germline values: CDR1 SEHNR, CDR2 FQNEAQ (reference sequence). In nucleotides, the CDR3 is TGTGCCAGCAGCTTAAATCGGGGGCCTCGAGAAAAACTGTTTTTT. It yields the protein CASSLNRGPREKLFF.

This clonotype was found a few times. This sequence joins TRBV28 and TRBJ2-7; D is unresolved. The CDR3 sequence is 13 residues long. The germline V and J ends were trimmed by 6 bases and 1 base, with 10 bases remaining between them. From germline, CDR1 is MDHEN and CDR2 SYDVKM. CDR3 bases: TGTGCCAGCAGCATTACAGAATCCTACGAGCAGTACTTC. The encoded protein is CASSITESYEQYF.

This clonotype appeared many times. The rearrangement links TRBV2 to TRBJ1-2, with D possibly TRBD1 on 5 matching bases. CDR1 is SNHLY and CDR2 is FYNNEI in the germline V gene. The CDR3 loop spans 14 amino acids. Trimming shortened V by 10 bases and J by 7 bases, and 22 bases separated the two germline ends. Here the CDR3 reads CATRPNGANVGYTF. In nucleotides, the CDR3 is TGTGCCACCCGGCCTAATGGGGCCAACGTTGGCTACACCTTC. The complete variable domain, with remaining parts taken from reference TRBV2 and TRBJ1-2, reads EPEVTQTPSHQVTQMGQEVILRCVPISNHLYFYWYRQILGQKVEFLVSFYNNEISEKSEIFDDQFSVERPDGSNFTLKIRSTKLEDSAMYFCATRPNGANVGYTFGSGTRLTVV.

In this sample, this clonotype turned up a few times. This chain links TRBV7-8 with TRBJ1-1, with no clear D. CDR3 length: 13 residues. Germline CDR1 and CDR2: SGHVS and FQNEAQ. Deletions cut 2 bases from V and 3 bases from J, with 7 bases between. The CDR3 loop is CASSLSPDTEAFF. The CDR3 nucleotides read TGTGCCAGCAGCTTATCCCCGGACACTGAAGCTTTCTTT.

The gene calls are TRBV2 and TRBJ1-5, with a weak D call TRBD1 (5 bases). V lost 1 base to trimming and J lost 2 bases, with 9 bases between them. CDR3 length equals 15 residues. Per the germline V gene, CDR1 is SNHLY and CDR2 is FYNNEI. The CDR3: CASSEVLGGNQPQHF. CDR3 nucleotide sequence: TGTGCCAGCAGTGAAGTATTAGGGGGCAATCAGCCCCAGCATTTT.